A selection of T cell receptor beta chains follows, all from one sample in a study of OX40 agonist ivuxolimab in advanced cancers. Generated by immunoSEQ multiplex PCR, the TCRdb table keeps only in-frame clones and is missing some. The table shows 25,000 to 30,000 clones, with 79% occurring only once. Sequences were derived from CD4+ or CD8+ T cells sorted from blood, sampled in a trial of the OX40 agonist ivuxolimab. The source is an adult with an advanced solid tumor such as melanoma, head and neck, liver or kidney cancer. CDR3s include the opening cysteine and the closing phenylalanine or tryptophan. The D gene is left open where the match is weak. The listing skips clone size in some rows; elsewhere it reads once, few, many or a size class.

V gene: TRBV5-8
clone size: NA
J gene: TRBJ1-4
CDR3 length: 16
D gene: NA
CDR3 protein: CASSSGGGAFNEKLFF
CDR3 DNA: TGTGCCAGCAGCTCCGGAGGGGGAGCGTTTAATGAAAAACTGTTTTTT

V gene: TRBV28
clone size: NA
J gene: TRBJ2-2
CDR3 length: 15
D gene: NA
CDR3 protein: CASSSGATNTGELFF
CDR3 DNA: TGTGCCAGCAGTTCCGGAGCAACTAACACCGGGGAGCTGTTTTTT

V gene: TRBV5-6
clone size: NA
J gene: TRBJ2-7
CDR3 length: 12
D gene: TRBD2
CDR3 protein: CASSAAGVEQYF
CDR3 DNA: TGTGCCAGCAGTGCAGCGGGGGTTGAGCAGTACTTC

V gene: TRBV10-3
clone size: NA
J gene: TRBJ2-1
CDR3 length: 12
D gene: NA
CDR3 protein: CATYDSYNEQFF
CDR3 DNA: TGTGCCACCTATGACAGCTACAATGAGCAGTTCTTC

V gene: TRBV7-3
clone size: NA
J gene: TRBJ2-3
CDR3 length: 16
D gene: TRBD2
CDR3 protein: CASSLIGGRSTDTQYF
CDR3 DNA: TGTGCCAGCAGCTTAATTGGCGGGAGGAGCACAGATACGCAGTATTTT

V gene: TRBV7-6
clone size: NA
J gene: TRBJ2-7
CDR3 length: 13
D gene: NA
CDR3 protein: CASSLRETYEQYF
CDR3 DNA: TGTGCCAGCAGCTTAAGGGAGACATACGAGCAGTACTTC

V gene: TRBV5-5
clone size: NA
J gene: TRBJ2-1
CDR3 length: 13
D gene: NA
CDR3 protein: CASSPNTYNEQFF
CDR3 DNA: TGTGCCAGCAGCCCTAACACTTACAATGAGCAGTTCTTC

V gene: TRBV30
clone size: few
J gene: TRBJ1-1
CDR3 length: 11
D gene: NA
CDR3 protein: CAWTWDTEAFF
CDR3 DNA: TGTGCCTGGACGTGGGACACTGAAGCTTTCTTT

V gene: TRBV5-1
clone size: NA
J gene: TRBJ1-1
CDR3 length: 15
D gene: NA
CDR3 protein: CASSRRTELNTEAFF
CDR3 DNA: TGCGCCAGCAGCAGACGGACGGAACTGAACACTGAAGCTTTCTTT

V gene: TRBV5-8
clone size: NA
J gene: TRBJ1-4
CDR3 length: 12
D gene: NA
CDR3 protein: CASSYGTALLFF
CDR3 DNA: TGTGCCAGCAGCTACGGGACCGCCCTATTGTTTTTT

V gene: TRBV14
clone size: NA
J gene: TRBJ1-3
CDR3 length: 12
D gene: NA
CDR3 protein: CASRGSGNTIYF
CDR3 DNA: TGTGCCAGTAGGGGCTCTGGAAACACCATATATTTT

V gene: TRBV7-8
clone size: NA
J gene: TRBJ2-5
CDR3 length: 12
D gene: NA
CDR3 protein: CASSSTQETQYF
CDR3 DNA: TGTGCCAGCAGCTCCACTCAAGAGACCCAGTACTTC

V gene: TRBV4-1
clone size: NA
J gene: TRBJ2-7
CDR3 length: 15
D gene: TRBD1
CDR3 protein: CASSPGTGGFYEQYF
CDR3 DNA: TGCGCCAGCAGCCCCGGGACAGGGGGCTTTTACGAGCAGTACTTC

V gene: TRBV19
clone size: NA
J gene: TRBJ2-7
CDR3 length: 14
D gene: TRBD2
CDR3 protein: CASMERGRGYEQYF
CDR3 DNA: TGTGCCAGTATGGAGCGCGGGAGAGGGTACGAGCAGTACTTC

V gene: TRBV13
clone size: NA
J gene: TRBJ1-2
CDR3 length: 16
D gene: NA
CDR3 protein: CASSARALGRNYGYTF
CDR3 DNA: TGTGCCAGCAGCGCCCGGGCCCTAGGGAGGAACTATGGCTACACCTTC

V gene: TRBV28
clone size: NA
J gene: TRBJ1-5
CDR3 length: 18
D gene: TRBD1
CDR3 protein: CASSLGLGGAAVNQPQHF
CDR3 DNA: TGTGCCAGCAGTTTGGGGTTAGGGGGCGCAGCAGTTAATCAGCCCCAGCATTTT

V gene: TRBV6-1
clone size: NA
J gene: TRBJ2-1
CDR3 length: 15
D gene: TRBD2
CDR3 protein: CASMTSGVIYNEQFF
CDR3 DNA: TGTGCCAGCATGACTAGCGGGGTGATCTACAATGAGCAGTTCTTC

V gene: TRBV19
clone size: NA
J gene: TRBJ1-2
CDR3 length: 13
D gene: NA
CDR3 protein: CASEGWTGYGYTF
CDR3 DNA: TGTGCCAGCGAGGGGTGGACCGGCTATGGCTACACCTTC

V gene: TRBV5-1
clone size: medium-sized
J gene: TRBJ1-1
CDR3 length: 14
D gene: NA
CDR3 protein: CASSRLAGNTEAFF
CDR3 DNA: TGCGCCAGCAGTCGACTTGCGGGGAACACTGAAGCTTTCTTT